This TCR beta chain was captured by sequencing in a study of blood T cells in healthy people across ages (dated by TCRdb to about 2015). For the study in its entirety: Template switching captured roughly one uniquely barcoded TCR beta cDNA molecule per two T cells in model experiments. The study analyzed two additional independent replicas of 1 million unique cDNA reads from the same blood draw for two donors, one aged 18 to 29 and one aged 80 or older. To avoid experimental bias, donors of different ages were distributed randomly across sequencing lanes. The donors were split into four age groups: young (average 16 years), middle-aged (roughly 39), aged (approximately 60) and long-lived (roughly 86). To track age-related changes in TCR beta repertoire diversity, the study relied on deep sequencing normalized with unique cDNA molecular identifiers. What the work shows at the level of the full study, not this receptor alone: Estimates of total diversity based on one million sequenced T cells were regarded as lower bounds and as underestimates. Because the CMV infection status of the donors was unknown, age-related changes in expanded clonotypes may potentially have been confounded. Conclusive comparison of naive and antigen-experienced compartments was prevented by the profiling of bulk unsorted PBMCs. A strong correlation was found between observed TCR beta diversity and the percentage of naive T cells measured by flow cytometry. Observed TCR beta diversity per million T cells fell roughly linearly with age, and a significant reduction was already apparent by age around 40. Compared with the aged group, the long-lived group had more naive CD4+ T cells, fewer expanded clones and increased TCR diversity, a pattern suggesting age selection.

Receptor amplification or capture employed 5' RACE. TCRdb shows the sequencer as Illumina HiSeq 2500. A second PCR of about 6 to 12 cycles was performed with a sample-barcoded 5' primer and a J-beta primer mix. A template-switch 5' adaptor carrying 12 random nucleotides introduced a unique molecular identifier onto each TCR beta cDNA molecule. At least 2.5 million CDR3-containing paired-end reads were obtained from each sample. The Mint cDNA synthesis kit, primed by a TRBC-specific oligonucleotide, was used to synthesize first-strand cDNA from all RNA. Following uracil-DNA glycosylase treatment, all cDNA underwent a first 18-cycle PCR with the universal primers M1SS and BC2_uni_R. The study's own analysis went as follows. Each sample was normalized by randomly selecting 1 million high-quality reads, each carrying a distinct molecular identifier. Reads sharing molecular identifiers were discarded rather than binned into consensus sequences. MiTCR, with a Q25 quality threshold and the strictest error-elimination algorithm, was used for CDR3 identification, clonotype clustering and error correction. A nonparametric unseen species model with Euler transformation was used to estimate a lower bound on total TCR beta diversity. The public sequencing data were trimmed at Q25 with fastp and processed into clonotypes with MiXCR by TCRdb, which kept only in-frame beta chains. Identical CDR3 proteins give one entry, which carries the most common genes and DNA. For this entry, the V and J calls and clone size follow TCRdb and not the study's own pipeline. Within this sample are roughly 790,000 distinct CDR3 sequences, with roughly 43% of them counted one time only. Of the sample, about 20% is held by the ten largest clones.

Donors were 40 or so systemically healthy Caucasian individuals from Russia aged roughly 6 to 95 years. About 10 milliliters of peripheral blood were drawn from each donor into EDTA-treated Vacutainer tubes. Ficoll-Paque density-gradient centrifugation was used to isolate PBMCs, with at least 6.5 million obtained per sample. Trizol reagent was used to extract total RNA from PBMCs, with at least 5.5 micrograms per sample. Naive CD45RAhigh/CD27high T cell percentages were measured by flow cytometry on a PBMC aliquot from every donor. About this clonotype itself: The antigen it binds to is not known. No much larger clone is present one base from it, and per-base qualities are unavailable.

The germline V gene encodes CDR1 SEHNR and CDR2 FQNEAQ (reference sequence). Reading from cysteine to phenylalanine, the CDR3 counts 14 amino acids. Here the CDR3 DNA is all that survives: 42 bases in frame from base 1. The trim is 5 bases for V and 2 bases for J, with a gap of 13 bases between the germline ends. The chain is encoded by TRBV7-9 joined to TRBJ2-7; TRBD1 might be the D gene, on 6 matching bases. The sample was blood. The sequence was obtained from an older woman in good health. The CDR3 corresponds to CASSAGDKPYEQYF. The base sequence is TGTGCCAGCAGCGCCGGGGACAAACCCTACGAGCAGTACTTC.